The 7 T cell receptor beta chains below were found in one sample sequenced in a study of PD-1 blockade in mismatch repair-deficient tumors. Profiling relied on immunoSEQ multiplex PCR, and the TCRdb table lists in-frame clones only, not all of them. The data show roughly 120,000 clones, approximately 80% seen once. The source was peripheral blood, collected just over 59 weeks after starting pembrolizumab. These receptor sequences come from an adult with mismatch repair-deficient cancer.

The DNA for the CDR3 is TGTGCCAGCAGCCGTGGGACAGGGACTAATGAAAAACTGTTTTTT. As protein: CASSRGTGTNEKLFF. V gene TRBV7-9 combines with J gene TRBJ1-4, with 9 nucleotides matching TRBD1. J lost 2 bases, V lost 5 bases, and 3 bases had no gene match. CDR3 length: 15 residues. From germline, CDR1 is SEHNR and CDR2 FQNEAQ (reference sequence).

V gene TRBV6-5 combines with J gene TRBJ2-7; D not resolved. Germline V CDR1 and CDR2: MNHEY, SVGAGI. The CDR3 has 14 amino acids. V dropped 0 bases and J dropped 6 bases, with 12 bases sitting between them. The CDR3 nucleotides are TGTGCCAGCAGTTACTCCGCGTCGAGTGGCGAGCAGTACTTC. It yields the protein CASSYSASSGEQYF.

The rearrangement joins TRBV25-1 to TRBJ2-1; a possible D gene is TRBD1 (6 bases). V gave up 8 bases and J gave up 2 bases, with 13 bases separating them. Germline-derived CDR1 and CDR2 are MGHDK and SYGVNS. The CDR3 has 14 amino acids. The CDR3 sequence: CASSNRVAYNEQFF. CDR3 bases: TGTGCCAGCTCAAACAGGGTGGCCTACAATGAGCAGTTCTTC.

This chain connects TRBV19 to TRBJ2-2; D is unresolved. Germline CDR1 LNHDA, CDR2 SQIVND (reference sequence). V lost 8 bases and J 0 bases, leaving 13 bases between the germline ends. The CDR3 has 15 amino acids. The CDR3 nucleotides read TGTGCCAGTCACCAGAGTATAACGAACACCGGGGAGCTGTTTTTT. Encoded protein: CASHQSITNTGELFF.

The chain uses TRBV7-9 and TRBJ2-7; TRBD1 might be the D (5 bases). The CDR3 loop spans 13 amino acids. Trimming stripped 4 bases from V and 0 bases from J, with 7 bases between. Germline CDR1 is SEHNR and CDR2 is FQNEAQ (reference sequence). This chain's CDR3 is CASSWGLSYEQYF. In nucleotides, the CDR3 is TGTGCCAGCAGCTGGGGCCTCTCCTACGAGCAGTACTTC.

J is TRBJ2-2 and V is TRBV7-2, with 11 bases matching TRBD2. Trimming took 0 bases from V and 8 from J; bases not matched to a gene: 2. Germline CDR1 reads SGHTA; CDR2 reads FQGNSA. The CDR3 runs to 15 residues. CDR3 DNA sequence: TGTGCCAGCAGCTTAGCACTAGCGGGAGCAGGGGAGCTGTTTTTT. It specifies CASSLALAGAGELFF.

This clone was seen a single time. CDR3 sequence reads: CASSAGTANTEAFF. The CDR3 DNA follows: TGTGCCAGCAGCGCAGGGACGGCCAACACTGAAGCTTTCTTT. The chain uses TRBV9 and TRBJ1-1, with a possible D match to TRBD1 (5 bases). The germline V and J ends were trimmed by 3 bases and 2 bases, with 11 bases remaining between them. Looked up from germline, CDR1 is SGDLS and CDR2 is YYNGEE. The CDR3 consists of 14 residues.